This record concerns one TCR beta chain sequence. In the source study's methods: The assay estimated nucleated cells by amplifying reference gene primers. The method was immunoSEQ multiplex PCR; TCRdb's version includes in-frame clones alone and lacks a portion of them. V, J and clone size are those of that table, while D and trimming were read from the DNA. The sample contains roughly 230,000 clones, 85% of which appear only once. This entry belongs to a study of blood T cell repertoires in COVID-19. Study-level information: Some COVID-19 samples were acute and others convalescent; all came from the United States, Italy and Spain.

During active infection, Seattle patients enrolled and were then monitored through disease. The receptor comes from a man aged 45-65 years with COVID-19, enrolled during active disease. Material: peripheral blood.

The CDR3 loop is CASSSGTVNNEQFF. In DNA form, the CDR3 reads TGTGCCAGCAGTTCCGGGACTGTCAACAATGAGCAGTTCTTC. The chain combines TRBV6-5 with TRBJ2-1; the D gene is possibly TRBD2 (6 bases). The V gene lost 4 bases and the J gene lost 5 bases, with 12 bases spanning the gap. The CDR3 contains 14 residues. Germline CDR1 and CDR2: MNHEY and SVGAGI.